Given below is one T cell receptor (beta chain) in context. Germline assignment: CDR1 SGHAT and CDR2 FQNNGV. The CDR3 extends over 14 amino acids. After removal of 1 base from V and 7 bases from J, the junction contained 5 bases not matched to a gene. Sequencing used immunoSEQ multiplex PCR; TCRdb keeps in-frame clones, though not all of them. Here the sample spans tens of thousands of clones, 80% to 85% being singletons. This sample is part of a study of OX40 agonist ivuxolimab in advanced cancers. Overall study: Dose-escalation patients had hepatocellular carcinoma, melanoma, renal cell or head and neck cancer.

This chain links TRBV11-2 with TRBJ1-2; 8 bases fit TRBD1. This TCR was recovered from an adult with an advanced solid tumor such as melanoma, head and neck, liver or kidney cancer. The specimen was CD4+ or CD8+ T cells sorted from blood, collected in a trial of the OX40 agonist ivuxolimab. CDR3 protein: CASSLAQGAGGYTF. The CDR3 nucleotides read TGTGCCAGCAGCTTAGCCCAGGGGGCTGGTGGCTACACCTTC.